The T cell receptor beta chain under discussion was sequenced for a study of blood T cell repertoires in COVID-19. As for the study in general: Both acute and convalescent COVID-19 samples were obtained from the United States, Italy and Spain. The analysed material was cDNA or gDNA that came from T cells, B-cell-depleted T cells, or PBMCs.

In the authors' workflow: From reference gene primer amplification, estimates of nucleated cell counts were derived. Sequencing used immunoSEQ multiplex PCR; TCRdb keeps in-frame clones, though not all of them. V and J calls and clone size are given by that table; D and trimming were obtained from the DNA. The table records about 160,000 clones, about 85% of them present only once. Patients of the Seattle cohort, enrolled during active infection, were followed longitudinally. There are 14 residues in the CDR3. Per the germline V gene, CDR1 is LGHDT and CDR2 is YNNKEL (reference sequence). After removal of 4 bases from V and 8 bases from J, the junction contained 8 bases not matched to a gene. This clone was counted only a few times.

The chain carries TRBV3-1 (or the pseudogene TRBV3-2) and TRBJ1-1; TRBD1 matches 9 bases. Sequencing was performed on peripheral blood. The source is a man at least 80 years old with COVID-19, enrolled during active disease. CDR3 nucleotide sequence: TGTGCCAGCAGCCGCTCCGAGGGACAGGGAGAAGCTTTCTTT. Encoded protein: CASSRSEGQGEAFF.